The 8 T cell receptor beta chains below were found in one sample sequenced in a study of T cells in Graves' hyperthyroidism and ophthalmopathy. It was RNA transcripts that yielded the amplified TCR beta CDR3 regions. TCR CDR3 regions were first amplified by RT-PCR with HTBI primers. MiXCR, run by TCRdb on the multiplex PCR reads, gives a single entry per CDR3 protein. The repertoire holds hundreds of thousands of distinct CDR3 sequences, with 14% to 15% as singletons. The material sequenced was blood. The receptors here all came from a woman in her thirties with Graves' hyperthyroidism.

This clonotype was seen many times. The chain joins TRBV24-1 to TRBJ1-2; perhaps TRBD1 as D (5 bases). Germline V gives CDR1 KGHDR, CDR2 SFDVKD. The V end lost 4 bases, the J end lost 4 bases, and 6 bases lay between the germline ends. CDR3 length equals 12 residues. CDR3 residues: CATSDRAYGYTF. Written as DNA, the CDR3 is TGTGCCACCAGTGACAGGGCCTATGGCTACACCTTC.

There are many counts of this clonotype. This chain joins TRBV7-2 and TRBJ2-5; TRBD2 aligns across 7 bases. CDR1 SGHTA and CDR2 FQGNSA come from the germline V gene. Germline trimming cut 5 bases from V and 5 bases from J; bases unmatched to any gene: 11. CDR3 length: 15 residues. CDR3 in amino acids: CASSLDGGSRETQYF. The CDR3 DNA reads as TGTGCCAGCAGCCTAGACGGGGGGAGTCGGGAGACCCAGTACTTC.

J is TRBJ2-7 and V is TRBV7-9; D is possibly TRBD1 or TRBD2 (6 bases each). V was cut by 7 bases and J by 5 bases, with 9 bases left in between. CDR3 length: 11 residues. Germline V gene lookup returns CDR1 SEHNR and CDR2 FQNEAQ (reference sequence). This chain's CDR3 is CASTGGDEQYF. In DNA, the CDR3 is TGTGCCAGCACCGGGGGCGACGAGCAGTACTTC.

This clonotype was recorded a few times. The chain carries TRBV19 and TRBJ1-5; D not certain. The CDR3 spans 14 residues. CDR1 and CDR2 (germline): LNHDA, SQIVND (reference sequence). Trimming stripped 3 bases from V and 7 bases from J, with 13 bases between. This CDR3 reads CASSISGTGQPQHF. The CDR3, as DNA: TGTGCCAGTAGTATTTCGGGTACGGGACAGCCCCAGCATTTT.

Only a few counts were recorded for this clonotype. This chain joins TRBV29-1 and TRBJ2-1; possibly TRBD2 for D (6 bases). Germline V gene data show CDR1 as SQVTM and CDR2 as ANQGSEA. Trimming took 4 bases from V and 5 from J, leaving 21 bases between them. CDR3 length equals 16 residues. The CDR3 bases are TGCAGCGTTGGGGGCACCCGGAGGAGGGCGGACAATGAGCAGTTCTTC. Translated, it gives CSVGGTRRRADNEQFF.

This clonotype has at least ten counts. Here the CDR3 reads CSPTGYNYGYTF. CDR3 nucleotides: TGCAGCCCCACAGGTTACAACTATGGCTACACCTTC. This chain links TRBV20-1 with TRBJ1-2; D is possibly TRBD1 (5 bases). Germline assignment: CDR1 DFQATT and CDR2 SNEGSKA (reference sequence). The CDR3 has 12 residues.

This clonotype was recorded many times. The rearrangement links TRBV11-3 to TRBJ2-1, with TRBD2 as a possible D gene (6 bases). Trimming pared 5 bases from V and 4 bases from J, leaving 18 bases between. The CDR3 is 16 amino acids. Germline CDR1 SGHNT, CDR2 YENEEA. CDR3 bases: TGTGCCAGCAGCGCCACTAGCTACGAATTTTACAATGAGCAGTTCTTC. Its translation is CASSATSYEFYNEQFF. Combining the CDR3 with reference TRBV11-3 and TRBJ2-1 gives the whole variable domain EAGVVQSPRYKIIEKKQPVAFWCNPISGHNTLYWYLQNLGQGPELLIRYENEEAVDDSQLPKDRFSAERLKGVDSTLKIQPAELGDSAVYLCASSATSYEFYNEQFFGPGTRLTVL.

The chain is built from TRBV7-9 and TRBJ2-1; 9 positions agree with TRBD2. Germline assignment: CDR1 SEHNR and CDR2 FQNEAQ (reference sequence). This CDR3 contains 15 residues. The J segment lost 3 bases and the V segment lost 5 bases, leaving 5 bases of the junction unmatched. The CDR3: CASSHLAGHYNEQFF. For the CDR3, the DNA is TGTGCCAGCAGCCATCTAGCGGGACACTACAATGAGCAGTTCTTC.